This T cell receptor beta chain was sequenced for a study of control samples from healthy donors and cancer patients. Germline V gene data show CDR1 as DFQATT and CDR2 as SNEGSKA (reference sequence). CDR3 length: 14 residues. Trimming stripped 3 bases from V and 4 bases from J, with 15 bases between. Assay: immunoSEQ multiplex PCR; the TCRdb copy retains only in-frame clones and omits some. The top ten clones hold around 14% of a sample with 140,000 or so clones, around 94% of them seen once. J is TRBJ1-2 and V is TRBV20-1, with a weak D call TRBD1 (5 bases). This receptor was taken from a man aged 55 to 70 with colorectal cancer. Sequences were obtained from PBMCs. In nucleotides, the CDR3 is TGCAGTGCTAGTGGGGACCGGGGAGGCTATGGCTACACCTTC. Its protein product is CSASGDRGGYGYTF.